A selection of T cell receptor beta chains follows, all from one sample in a study of CD8 T cells in Susac syndrome. Each CDR3 protein gets one entry after TCRdb re-called the immunoSEQ multiplex PCR reads with MiXCR. The sample comprises hundreds of thousands of distinct CDR3 sequences, about 95% of which are singletons, and 0.1% rests with the top ten. The sequenced material came from CD4+ T cells from PBMCs. The receptors derive from a human donor with Susac syndrome. Both conserved end residues are part of each CDR3. D genes are given only for firm matches. The listing skips clone size in some rows; elsewhere it reads once, few, many or a size class.

once,TRBV20-1,TRBD2,TRBJ2-7,TGCAGTGCTAGTAGGGCTAGCGGGATCGTCGAGCAGTACTTC,CSASRASGIVEQYF
-,TRBV27,-,TRBJ2-1,TGTGCCAGCAGTTTTGGCAGACCCGGGTACAATGAGCAGTTCTTC,CASSFGRPGYNEQFF
-,TRBV29-1,-,TRBJ1-1,TGCAGCGTCGACCGGGGAGGGGGAACTGAAGCTTTCTTT,CSVDRGGGTEAFF
-,TRBV6-5,-,TRBJ1-1,TGTGCCAGCTCCCTGTTCGGCCGAAGAGCTTTCTTT,CASSLFGRRAFF
-,TRBV20-1,-,TRBJ1-2,TGCAGTGCTAGAGATCTCCTGGGGGGAAGCTATGGCTACACCTTC,CSARDLLGGSYGYTF
few,TRBV29-1,-,TRBJ2-5,TGCAGCGTCCCAGGGGGGGGAGGAGAGACCCAGTACTTC,CSVPGGGGETQYF
-,TRBV20-1,TRBD1,TRBJ1-5,TGCAGTGCTCTTGACAGGGGAAAGAGCAATCAGCCCCAGCATTTT,CSALDRGKSNQPQHF
-,TRBV20-1,TRBD2,TRBJ2-7,TGCAGTGCCCGGTGGCGGGAGCGAACCTACGAGCAGTACTTC,CSARWRERTYEQYF
-,TRBV29-1,-,TRBJ2-5,TGCAGCGTTGGTAAGGCATCTCAAGAGACCCAGTACTTC,CSVGKASQETQYF
once,TRBV5-6,-,TRBJ2-2,TGTGCCAGCAGCTTGTCGGCGAACACCGGGGAGCTGTTTTTT,CASSLSANTGELFF
-,TRBV28,TRBD1,TRBJ2-7,TGTGCCAGCAGGGAACAGGGGGCTAAGTCCGAGCAGTACTTC,CASREQGAKSEQYF
-,TRBV20-1,TRBD1,TRBJ2-1,TGCAGTGCAGACCGGGACAGAGACAATGAGCAGTTCTTC,CSADRDRDNEQFF